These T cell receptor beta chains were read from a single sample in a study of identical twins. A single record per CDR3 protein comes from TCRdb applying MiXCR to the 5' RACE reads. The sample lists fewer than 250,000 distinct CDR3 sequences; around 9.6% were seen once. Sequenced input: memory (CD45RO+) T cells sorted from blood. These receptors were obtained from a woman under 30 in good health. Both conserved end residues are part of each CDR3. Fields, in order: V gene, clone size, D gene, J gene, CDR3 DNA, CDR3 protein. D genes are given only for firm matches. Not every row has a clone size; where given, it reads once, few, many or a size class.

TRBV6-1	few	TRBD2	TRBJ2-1	TGTGCCAGCTCCACCGGGACTAGCCGTTCGGATGTCTCCTACAATGAGCAGTTCTTC	CASSTGTSRSDVSYNEQFF
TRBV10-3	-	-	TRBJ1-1	TGTGCCATCAGTCCCTCCGGAGTGAACACTGAAGCTTTCTTT	CAISPSGVNTEAFF
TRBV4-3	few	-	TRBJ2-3	TGCGCCAGCAGCCAAGCACAGGGTAGCACAGATACGCAGTATTTT	CASSQAQGSTDTQYF
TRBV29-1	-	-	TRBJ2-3	TGCAGCGTGGGACTCCTAGGGGATACGCAGTATTTT	CSVGLLGDTQYF
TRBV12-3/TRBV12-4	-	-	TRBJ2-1	TGTGCCAGCAGTTTTGAATCCTCTGAGCAGTTCTTC	CASSFESSEQFF
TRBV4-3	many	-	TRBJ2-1	TGCGCCAGCAGCCAAGAGAGGCAAGCCTACAATGAGCAGTTCTTC	CASSQERQAYNEQFF
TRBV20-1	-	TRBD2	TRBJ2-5	TGCAGTGCTAGAACGGGGGGGTCCCGTGAGACCCAGTACTTC	CSARTGGSRETQYF
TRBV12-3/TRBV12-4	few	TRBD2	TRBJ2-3	TGTGCCAGCAGTCCCTTAGCGGGGTCCGCAGATACGCAGTATTTT	CASSPLAGSADTQYF
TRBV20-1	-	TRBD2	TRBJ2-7	TGCAGTGCTAGAGATAGCGGGAGGTGGAACGAGCAGTACTTC	CSARDSGRWNEQYF
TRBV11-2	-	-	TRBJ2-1	TGTGCCAGCAGCTTTAACCGGGACACCAATGCGGTCTTC	CASSFNRDTNAVF
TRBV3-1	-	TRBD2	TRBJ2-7	TGTGCCAGCAGCCACGGGGGGGGTGACGAGCAGTACTTC	CASSHGGGDEQYF
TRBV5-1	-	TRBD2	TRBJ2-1	TGCGCCAGCAGCTTGGGGGGACTAGCAGAGTACAATGAGCAGTTCTTC	CASSLGGLAEYNEQFF
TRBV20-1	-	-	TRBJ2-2	TGCAGTGCTAGAAGCCGAGCCACCGGGGAGCTGTTTTTT	CSARSRATGELFF
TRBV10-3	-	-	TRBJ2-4	TGTGCCATCAGACCCGACGGGGACAAAAACATTCAGTACTTC	CAIRPDGDKNIQYF
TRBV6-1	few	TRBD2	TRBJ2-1	TGTGCCAGCAGCGCGCCGGGACTACCTTACAATGAGCAGTTCTTC	CASSAPGLPYNEQFF
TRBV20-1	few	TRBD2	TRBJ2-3	TGCAGTGCTAGAGATCCGACTAGCGGGAGCACAGATACGCAGTATTTT	CSARDPTSGSTDTQYF